Below are 25 T cell receptor beta chains sequenced from a single sample in a study of shared clonotypes between healthy human individuals. Some clones are missing from TCRdb's copy, which holds only in-frame ones; the method was immunoSEQ multiplex PCR. The sample has more than 2 million clones, about 95% seen once; the top ten hold 0.1% to 0.15%. The specimen was naive CD4+ T cells sorted from blood. Subset indicated: CD45RA+ positively selected. These receptor sequences come from a man aged 18 to 30 in good health.

The chain links TRBV6-5 to TRBJ2-5, with 11 bases fitting TRBD2. The J call could be wrong; TRBJ2-7 is a better fit for the DNA end. This CDR3 region has 15 residues. The germline V gene encodes CDR1 MNHEY and CDR2 SVGAGI. The CDR3 here is CASSYSTSGIYEQYF. For the CDR3, the DNA is TGTGCCAGCAGTTACTCGACTAGCGGGATCTACGAGCAGTACTTC.

This chain connects TRBV10-3 to TRBJ1-2; possibly TRBD1 for D (6 bases). Germline lookup yields CDR1 ENHRY and CDR2 SYGVKD. The CDR3 covers 13 residues. Between the trimmed V and J ends, which lost 8 bases and 3 bases, there was a span of 13 bases. The CDR3 loop is CAIRTEVYYGYTF. CDR3 DNA: TGTGCCATCCGGACAGAGGTTTACTATGGCTACACCTTC.

The chain couples TRBV29-1 to TRBJ2-3; tentative D call: TRBD2 (7 bases). The germline gives CDR1 SQVTM, CDR2 ANQGSEA. The germline V and J ends were trimmed by 4 bases and 2 bases, with 10 bases remaining between them. The CDR3 spans 13 residues. The CDR3 here is CSVGGGHTDTQYF. DNA of the CDR3: TGCAGCGTTGGGGGGGGGCACACAGATACGCAGTATTTT.

The chain links TRBV7-8 to TRBJ1-4, with D possibly being TRBD1 (5 bases). V shed 5 bases and J shed 8 bases, with 24 bases lying between them. Germline values: CDR1 SGHVS, CDR2 FQNEAQ. This CDR3 has 17 residues. CDR3 DNA sequence: TGTGCCAGCAGCGAACCCCGGGACTTCCTAGCTCCGGAAAAACTGTTTTTT. It codes for CASSEPRDFLAPEKLFF. Using reference TRBV7-8 and TRBJ1-4 for the parts outside the CDR3, the full variable domain is GAGVSQSPRYKVAKRGQDVALRCDPISGHVSLFWYQQALGQGPEFLTYFQNEAQLDKSGLPSDRFFAERPEGSVSTLKIQRTQQEDSAVYLCASSEPRDFLAPEKLFFGSGTQLSVL.

The rearrangement links TRBV6-1 to TRBJ1-4; 8 bases match TRBD1. Trimming removed 6 bases from V and 7 bases from J; junction bases left unmatched: 4. CDR1 is MNHNS and CDR2 is SASEGT in the germline V gene. This CDR3 contains 13 residues. The CDR3 loop reads CASRAGGGEKLFF. The CDR3 region has the DNA TGTGCCAGCAGGGCAGGGGGCGGTGAAAAACTGTTTTTT.

The rearrangement links TRBV5-4 to TRBJ2-1; weak D call: TRBD1 (6 bases). V was pared by 4 bases and J by 0 bases, with 8 bases between. The CDR3 is 14 amino acids. Looked up from germline, CDR1 is SGHNT and CDR2 is YYREEE (reference sequence). In nucleotides, the CDR3 is TGTGCCAGCAGCGAGACAGGCTCCTACAATGAGCAGTTCTTC. Translating it yields CASSETGSYNEQFF.

The chain uses TRBV2 and TRBJ2-5; no clear D gene. Deletions cut 1 base from V and 7 bases from J, with 13 bases between. The CDR3 is 14 residues long. The germline V gene encodes CDR1 SNHLY and CDR2 FYNNEI. CDR3 coding DNA: TGTGCCAGCAGTGAAGAGCTGCCTCTGGGGACCCAGTACTTC. Protein sequence: CASSEELPLGTQYF. The full variable domain, its missing parts supplied by reference TRBV2 and TRBJ2-5, is EPEVTQTPSHQVTQMGQEVILRCVPISNHLYFYWYRQILGQKVEFLVSFYNNEISEKSEIFDDQFSVERPDGSNFTLKIRSTKLEDSAMYFCASSEELPLGTQYFGPGTRLLVL.

This sequence joins TRBV6-1 and TRBJ2-3; D may be TRBD2 (6 bases). This CDR3 contains 14 residues. Germline CDR1 is MNHNS and CDR2 is SASEGT. Trimming removed 3 bases from V and 2 bases from J, with 9 bases in between. The DNA of the CDR3 is TGTGCCAGCAGTGACCGGGGGAACACAGATACGCAGTATTTT. As protein: CASSDRGNTDTQYF.

The chain joins TRBV10-3 to TRBJ1-2; D is ambiguous. Germline CDR1 ENHRY, CDR2 SYGVKD. Trimming shortened V by 3 bases and J by 0 bases, and 14 bases separated the two germline ends. The CDR3 is 16 residues long. The CDR3 protein is CAISDILGGANYGYTF. DNA for the CDR3: TGTGCCATCAGTGACATCCTCGGCGGTGCTAACTATGGCTACACCTTC.

The rearrangement uses TRBV11-2 and TRBJ1-2; 10 nucleotides line up with TRBD1. Germline V gives CDR1 SGHAT, CDR2 FQNNGV. This CDR3 contains 14 residues. The V and J ends lost 4 bases and 7 bases, in that order; junction bases with no gene match: 6. The DNA of the CDR3 is TGTGCCAGCAGCTCGGACAGGGGGAAGGGTGGCTACACCTTC. Its protein is CASSSDRGKGGYTF.

The chain employs TRBV10-2 and TRBJ2-5, with D perhaps TRBD2 (5 bases). The V gene lost 6 bases and the J gene lost 5 bases, with 16 bases spanning the gap. The CDR3 covers 14 residues. Per the germline V gene, CDR1 is WSHSY and CDR2 is SAAADI. The chain's CDR3 is CASRAVRPGETQYF. DNA of the CDR3: TGCGCCAGCAGGGCCGTTCGCCCGGGGGAGACCCAGTACTTC.

This clone was seen only once. The chain employs TRBV5-1 and TRBJ2-5; 9 positions agree with TRBD2. This CDR3 comprises 14 residues. Germline V gene sequence: CDR1 SGHRS, CDR2 YFSETQ. V shed 5 bases, J shed 4 bases, and the junction held 6 bases outside the gene matches. The CDR3, as DNA: TGCGCCAGCAGGGCTAGCGGGAATGGAGAGACCCAGTACTTC. Amino acid sequence: CASRASGNGETQYF.

V is TRBV5-6 and J is TRBJ2-5; D not certain. Per the germline V gene, CDR1 is SGHDT and CDR2 is YYEEEE. This CDR3 has 14 amino acids. Trimming left V 4 bases short and J 2 bases short, with 12 bases between. In DNA form, the CDR3 reads TGTGCCAGCAGCACATTCGACGATCAAGAGACCCAGTACTTC. It encodes CASSTFDDQETQYF.

The chain carries TRBV19 and TRBJ2-2; D is perhaps TRBD1 (6 bases). The CDR3 length is 16 residues. Trimming removed 7 bases from V and 0 bases from J, with 15 bases in between. Germline V gives CDR1 LNHDA, CDR2 SQIVND (reference sequence). The CDR3 reads CASTTGQLTNTGELFF. The CDR3 DNA is TGTGCCAGTACCACCGGACAGCTCACGAACACCGGGGAGCTGTTTTTT.

The chain is built from TRBV11-2 and TRBJ2-3; 14 positions match TRBD2. This CDR3 has 17 amino acids. The junction had 7 bases not matched to a gene; V was cut back by 5 bases and J by 3 bases. Germline CDR1 is SGHAT and CDR2 is FQNNGV. In DNA, the CDR3 is TGTGCCAGCAGCCTCAGACTAGCGGGGGGGAGGACAGATACGCAGTATTTT. Its protein is CASSLRLAGGRTDTQYF.

About this clone: At the DNA level, this CDR3 is encoded by other sequences in the same sample as well. The genes are TRBV28 and TRBJ2-7; D unresolved. CDR1 is MDHEN and CDR2 is SYDVKM in the germline V gene. This CDR3 has 15 residues. V was trimmed by 4 bases and J by 2 bases, leaving 15 bases between them. The CDR3 here is CASSSPSAGAYEQYF. In DNA, the CDR3 is TGTGCCAGCAGTTCGCCGAGCGCCGGTGCCTACGAGCAGTACTTC.

The chain recombines TRBV5-5 with TRBJ2-7, with a tentative D call TRBD2 (6 bases). Germline V gene lookup returns CDR1 SGHKS and CDR2 YYEKEE (reference sequence). The germline V and J ends were trimmed by 1 base and 3 bases, with 11 bases remaining between them. The CDR3 extends over 14 amino acids. Here the CDR3 reads CASSLLADNYEQYF. CDR3 sequence (DNA): TGTGCCAGCAGCTTGTTAGCGGACAACTACGAGCAGTACTTC.

This chain joins TRBV4-1 and TRBJ2-2; maybe TRBD2 (6 bases). Germline CDR1 is MGHRA and CDR2 is YSYEKL. The CDR3 contains 15 residues. V lost 0 bases and J lost 6, with 11 bases in between. The CDR3 DNA follows: TGCGCCAGCAGCCAAGAGCGGGGTTTACCCGGGGAGCTGTTTTTT. Translated: CASSQERGLPGELFF.

The chain couples TRBV29-1 to TRBJ2-7; the match to TRBD1 covers 7 bases. Trimming took 4 bases from V and 6 from J; bases not matched to a gene: 6. Germline V gene lookup returns CDR1 SQVTM and CDR2 ANQGSEA. The CDR3 sequence is 12 residues long. CDR3 residues: CSVAGTELEQYF. Here the CDR3 DNA reads TGCAGCGTTGCAGGGACAGAACTCGAGCAGTACTTC.

The J gene is TRBJ1-2, the V gene TRBV5-4, with D perhaps TRBD1 (6 bases). Trimming removed 4 bases at V and 7 bases at J, with 23 bases between. Germline V gene sequence: CDR1 SGHNT, CDR2 YYREEE (reference sequence). The CDR3 has 16 amino acids. The CDR3 spells CASSRYSGQFYGGYTF. In DNA, the CDR3 is TGTGCCAGCAGCAGGTACTCCGGACAGTTCTATGGTGGCTACACCTTC.

J is TRBJ2-1 and V is TRBV29-1; D is unresolved. The CDR3 has 11 residues. Trimming stripped 4 bases from V and 9 bases from J, with 10 bases between. Germline CDR1 and CDR2: SQVTM and ANQGSEA. In nucleotides, the CDR3 is TGCAGCGTTGCCGCGGTTCGTGAGCAGTTCTTC. Amino acid sequence: CSVAAVREQFF.

This clone was detected once. One end of the junction fails to match germline, which may point to a read error. The chain employs TRBV29-1 and TRBJ2-5, with TRBD1 matching 7 bases. The CDR3 has 11 residues. Germline lookup yields CDR1 SQVTM and CDR2 ANQGSEA. CDR3 nucleotides: TGTAACCAGCGCCGGGACAGTCCAAAGTACTTC. It translates to CNQRRDSPKYF.

This clone was observed a single time. The gene calls are TRBV19 and TRBJ2-3, with D possibly matching TRBD1 (6 bases). This CDR3 is 15 amino acids long. V was clipped by 1 base and J by 2 bases, with 10 bases between them. In germline, CDR1 is LNHDA, CDR2 SQIVND (reference sequence). This CDR3 reads CASSIGQAITDTQYF. In DNA, the CDR3 is TGTGCCAGTAGTATAGGACAGGCGATCACAGATACGCAGTATTTT.

A remark on this clone: The same CDR3 is also encoded by other DNA sequences in this sample. The chain couples TRBV25-1 to TRBJ2-3, with D unresolved. The CDR3 is 13 amino acids. Trimming left V 4 bases short and J 3 bases short, with 8 bases between. Germline CDR1 and CDR2: MGHDK and SYGVNS. CDR3 nucleotide sequence: TGTGCCAGCAGTGGTACCGGGACAGATACGCAGTATTTT. Protein product: CASSGTGTDTQYF.

The chain joins TRBV28 to TRBJ2-1, with D perhaps matching TRBD2 (6 bases). Germline loops: CDR1 MDHEN, CDR2 SYDVKM. V was shortened by 2 bases and J by 4 bases, with 18 bases between the two germline ends. The CDR3 spans 17 residues. The CDR3 sequence is CASSLTGWAGPYNEQFF. CDR3 sequence (DNA): TGTGCCAGCAGTTTAACCGGCTGGGCGGGGCCTTACAATGAGCAGTTCTTC.